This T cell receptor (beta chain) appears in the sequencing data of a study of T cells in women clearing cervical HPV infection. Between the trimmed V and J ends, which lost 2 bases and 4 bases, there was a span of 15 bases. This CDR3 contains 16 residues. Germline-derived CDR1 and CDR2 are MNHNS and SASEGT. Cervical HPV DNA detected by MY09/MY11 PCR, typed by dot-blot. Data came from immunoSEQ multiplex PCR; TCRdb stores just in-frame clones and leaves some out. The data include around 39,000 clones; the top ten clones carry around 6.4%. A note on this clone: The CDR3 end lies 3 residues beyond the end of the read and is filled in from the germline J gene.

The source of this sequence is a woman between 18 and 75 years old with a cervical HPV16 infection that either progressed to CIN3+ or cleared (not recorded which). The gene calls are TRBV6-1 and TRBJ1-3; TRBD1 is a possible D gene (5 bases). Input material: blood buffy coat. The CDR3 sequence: CASSEPPGGGGNTIYF. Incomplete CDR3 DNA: TGTGCCAGCAGTGAACCGCCGGGCGGGGGAGGAAACACC.